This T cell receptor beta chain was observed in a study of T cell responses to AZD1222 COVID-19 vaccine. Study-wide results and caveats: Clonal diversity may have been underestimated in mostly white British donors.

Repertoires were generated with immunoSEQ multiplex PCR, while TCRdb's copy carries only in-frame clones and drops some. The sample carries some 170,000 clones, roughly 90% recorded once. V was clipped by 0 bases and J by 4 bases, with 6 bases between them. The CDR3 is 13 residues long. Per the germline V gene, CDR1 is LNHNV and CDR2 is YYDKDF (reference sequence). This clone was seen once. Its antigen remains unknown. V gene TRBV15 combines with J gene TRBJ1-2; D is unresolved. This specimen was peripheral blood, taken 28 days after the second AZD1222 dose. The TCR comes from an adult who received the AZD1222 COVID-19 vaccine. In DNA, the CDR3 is TGTGCCACCAGCAGAGAAACAGTCTATGGCTACACCTTC. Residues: CATSRETVYGYTF.